The text below deals with one T cell receptor (beta chain). The antigen this receptor binds is unknown. No base qualities exist here, and no much larger clone lies one base off it. From alopecia areata patients, peripheral blood was collected along with lesional scalp punch biopsies. PBMCs were isolated by density centrifugation and stained for CD3, CD4 and CD8, after which CD4+ and CD8+ T cells were sorted on a FACSAria. Untreated alopecia areata patients were recruited as part of a multicenter biomarker study. In five patients from the biomarker study, blood CD8+ T cells were sorted further into NKG2D-low and NKG2D-high fractions. The CDR1 and CDR2 encoded by the germline V gene are SQVTM and ANQGSEA. Its CDR3 holds 14 amino acids, cysteine through phenylalanine. Only CDR3 DNA is held: 42 bases, read in frame from base 1. At the junction V is shortened by 4 bases and J by 4 bases, with 16 bases in between.

This sample is part of a study of CD8+ T cells in alopecia areata (dated by TCRdb to the late 2010s). Regarding the research as a whole: High-throughput TCRbeta sequencing was used to examine T cell clonal expansion in alopecia areata in both the C3H/HeJ mouse model and human patients. RNA came from the PAXgene miRNA kit for fixed scalp, the miRNeasy kit for PBMCs, and the RNeasy kit for mouse skin. Scalp clonality was compared across normal scalp (n=4), patchy alopecia areata scalp (n=8), and alopecia totalis/universalis scalp (n=8). On the human side, TCRbeta sequencing was run on scalp tissue and on sorted CD4+ and CD8+ peripheral blood T cells from healthy controls and from alopecia areata patients with either patchy or totalis/universalis disease. immunoSEQ multiplex PCR using 35 Vbeta forward primers and 13 Jbeta reverse primers was used to amplify TCRbeta CDR3 regions.

Receptor libraries were prepared by the immunoSEQ multiplex PCR assay. RNA was extracted from all samples and reverse transcribed into cDNA as template for TCR sequencing. SuperScript III was used for first-strand cDNA synthesis, primed with a 2:1 mix of oligo-dT and random hexamers. A synthetic immune receptor repertoire was used to measure amplification bias, and any remaining bias was corrected computationally. Turning to the authors' computational methods: Raw reads were preprocessed to remove errors, and CDR3 was defined according to IMGT conventions as the region from the conserved cysteine to phenylalanine. Clonality was calculated as 1 minus Shannon entropy normalized by log2 of the number of productive unique TCRs. CD4 or CD8 identity of scalp clones was inferred by cross-referencing scalp TCRbeta sequences with sorted blood CD4 and CD8 repertoires. TCRdb stores this immuneACCESS table with in-frame sequences only. Part of the clones is absent; in the studies checked, under half of the shortfall reflects unresolved V genes, and no reason is known for the rest. V and J calls plus clone size are reproduced from that table; the DNA served to infer D and trimming. The sample includes around 80,000 clones, with roughly 47% observed a single time. The top ten constitute about 6% of the sample.

Overall results and qualifications from the work: Unlike mouse skin, where gammadelta T cells dominate, normal human skin contains resident alphabeta T cells that get sequenced too, which complicates analysis of the scalp TCR repertoire. Shared TCR sequences between patients were less evident than in mice, which may be partly attributable to HLA diversity in the patient population. Compared with normal scalp, lesional scalp, particularly in alopecia totalis/universalis, had higher clonality and more expanded CD8+ clones, which suggests antigenic drive.

Recombination connected TRBV29-1 to TRBJ2-5; the D gene is unclear. The specimen was NKG2D-high CD8+ T cells sorted from blood. This sample's cell subset or site label indicates: sorted CD8+ NKG2D-high blood T cells. The clonotype originates from a human donor with alopecia areata. CDR3 sequence: CSVVQETEIETQYF. The nucleotides are TGCAGCGTTGTTCAGGAAACCGAGATAGAGACCCAGTACTTC.